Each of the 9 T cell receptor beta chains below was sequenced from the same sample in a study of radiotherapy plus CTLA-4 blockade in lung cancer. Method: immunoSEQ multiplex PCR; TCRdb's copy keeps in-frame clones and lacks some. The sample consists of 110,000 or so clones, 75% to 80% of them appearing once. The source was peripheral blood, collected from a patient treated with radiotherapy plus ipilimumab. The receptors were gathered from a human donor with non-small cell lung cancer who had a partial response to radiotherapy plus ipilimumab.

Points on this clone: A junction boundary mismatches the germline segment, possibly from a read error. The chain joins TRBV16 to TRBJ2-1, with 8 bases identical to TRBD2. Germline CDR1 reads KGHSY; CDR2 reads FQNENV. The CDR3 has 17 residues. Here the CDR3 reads CASSESSGPSSYNEQFF. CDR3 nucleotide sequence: TGTGCCAGCAGCGAATCTAGCGGGCCCAGCTCCTACAATGAGCAGTTCTTC.

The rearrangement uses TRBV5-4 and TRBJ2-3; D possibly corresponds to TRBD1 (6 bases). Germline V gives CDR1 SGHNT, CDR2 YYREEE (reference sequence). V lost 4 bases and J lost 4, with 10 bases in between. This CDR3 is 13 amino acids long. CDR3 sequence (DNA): TGTGCCAGCAGCCTTAAGGGGGCAGATACGCAGTATTTT. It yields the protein CASSLKGADTQYF. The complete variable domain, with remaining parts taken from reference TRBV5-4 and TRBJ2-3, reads ETGVTQSPTHLIKTRGQQVTLRCSSQSGHNTVSWYQQALGQGPQFIFQYYREEENGRGNFPPRFSGLQFPNYSSELNVNALELDDSALYLCASSLKGADTQYFGPGTRLTVL.

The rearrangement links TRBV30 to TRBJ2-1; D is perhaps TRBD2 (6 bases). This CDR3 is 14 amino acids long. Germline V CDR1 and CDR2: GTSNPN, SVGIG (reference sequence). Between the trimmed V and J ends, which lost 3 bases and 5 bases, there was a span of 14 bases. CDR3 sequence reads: CAWSRGLPHNEQFF. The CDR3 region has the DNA TGTGCCTGGAGCCGAGGACTACCCCACAATGAGCAGTTCTTC.

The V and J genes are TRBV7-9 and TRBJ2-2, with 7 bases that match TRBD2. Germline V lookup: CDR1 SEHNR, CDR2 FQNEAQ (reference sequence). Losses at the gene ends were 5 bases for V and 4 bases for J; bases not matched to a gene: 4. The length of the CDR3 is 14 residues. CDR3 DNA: TGTGCCAGCAGCGCGGGAGTCGGCACCGGGGAGCTGTTTTTT. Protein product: CASSAGVGTGELFF.

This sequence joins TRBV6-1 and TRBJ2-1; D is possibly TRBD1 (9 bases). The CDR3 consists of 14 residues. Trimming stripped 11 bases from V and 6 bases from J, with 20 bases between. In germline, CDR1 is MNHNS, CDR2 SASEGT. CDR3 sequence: CAARGGQGANEQFF. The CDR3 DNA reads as TGTGCCGCACGGGGGGGACAGGGAGCCAATGAGCAGTTCTTC.

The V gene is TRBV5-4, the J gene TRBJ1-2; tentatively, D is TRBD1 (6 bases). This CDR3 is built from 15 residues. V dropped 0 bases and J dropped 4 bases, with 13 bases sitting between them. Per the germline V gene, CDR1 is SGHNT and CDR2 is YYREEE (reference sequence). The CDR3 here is CASSLARGGGYGYTF. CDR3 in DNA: TGTGCCAGCAGCTTGGCCAGAGGGGGTGGCTATGGCTACACCTTC.

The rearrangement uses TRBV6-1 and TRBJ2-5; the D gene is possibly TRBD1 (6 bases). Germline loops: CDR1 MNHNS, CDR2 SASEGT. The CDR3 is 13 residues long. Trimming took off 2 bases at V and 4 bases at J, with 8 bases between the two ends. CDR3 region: CASSERGGETQYF. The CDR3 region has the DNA TGTGCCAGCAGTGAAAGAGGGGGAGAGACCCAGTACTTC.

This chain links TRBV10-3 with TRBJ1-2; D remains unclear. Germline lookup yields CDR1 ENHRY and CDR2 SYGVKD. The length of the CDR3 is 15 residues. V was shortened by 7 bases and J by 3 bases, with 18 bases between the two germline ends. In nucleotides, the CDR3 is TGTGCCATCACCGAGTCGATTCAGGTTGACTATGGCTACACCTTC. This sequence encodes CAITESIQVDYGYTF.

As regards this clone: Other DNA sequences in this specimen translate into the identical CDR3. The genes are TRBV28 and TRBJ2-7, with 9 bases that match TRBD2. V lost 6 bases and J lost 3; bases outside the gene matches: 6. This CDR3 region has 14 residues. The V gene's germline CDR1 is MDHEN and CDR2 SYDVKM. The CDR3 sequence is CASRTGTSSYEQYF. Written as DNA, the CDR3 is TGTGCCAGCAGAACCGGGACTAGCAGCTACGAGCAGTACTTC.